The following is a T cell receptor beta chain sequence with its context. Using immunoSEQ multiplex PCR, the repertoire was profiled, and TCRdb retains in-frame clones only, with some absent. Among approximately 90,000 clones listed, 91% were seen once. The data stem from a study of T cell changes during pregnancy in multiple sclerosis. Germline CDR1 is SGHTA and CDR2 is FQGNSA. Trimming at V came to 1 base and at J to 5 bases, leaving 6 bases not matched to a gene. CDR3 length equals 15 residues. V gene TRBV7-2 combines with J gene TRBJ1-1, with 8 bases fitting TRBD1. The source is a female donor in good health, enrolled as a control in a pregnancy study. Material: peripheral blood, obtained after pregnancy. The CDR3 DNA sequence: TGTGCCAGCAGCTTAGGTGGGACAGGAGGGACTGAAGCTTTCTTT. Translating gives CASSLGGTGGTEAFF.